The 9 T cell receptor beta chains reported below all come from one sample, sequenced in a study of OX40 agonist ivuxolimab in advanced cancers. Only in-frame clones appear in the TCRdb table, and some are missing; sequencing was by immunoSEQ multiplex PCR. The top ten clones hold less than 0.9% of a sample with under 80,000 clones, around nine tenths of them seen once. Source: CD4+ or CD8+ T cells sorted from blood, taken in a trial of the OX40 agonist ivuxolimab. The source of these receptors is an adult with an advanced solid tumor such as melanoma, head and neck, liver or kidney cancer.

The chain joins TRBV7-6 to TRBJ2-6; D may be TRBD2 (5 bases). Trimming left V 4 bases short and J 5 bases short, with 9 bases between. CDR3 length equals 14 residues. Germline CDR1 and CDR2: SGHVS and FNYEAQ. In nucleotides, the CDR3 is TGTGCCAGCAGCTCGGAGGTGTGGGCCAACGTCCTGACTTTC. Residues: CASSSEVWANVLTF.

This clone has just one count. V usage is TRBV9 and J usage is TRBJ2-7; D could derive from TRBD1 or TRBD2 (5 bases each). Germline CDR1 and CDR2: SGDLS and YYNGEE. V gave up 4 bases and J gave up 0 bases, with 11 bases separating them. The CDR3 runs to 14 residues. The CDR3 DNA follows: TGTGCCAGCAGCCTACGTGGGACCTCCTACGAGCAGTACTTC. Protein: CASSLRGTSYEQYF.

This chain uses TRBV2 with TRBJ1-1; D call uncertain. V was clipped by 7 bases and J by 0 bases, with 9 bases between them. Germline-derived CDR1 and CDR2 are SNHLY and FYNNEI. The CDR3 has 13 amino acids. The CDR3 loop reads CASTDNVNTEAFF. For the CDR3, the DNA is TGTGCCAGCACCGACAACGTGAACACTGAAGCTTTCTTT.

The V gene is TRBV30, the J gene TRBJ1-1; TRBD1 might be the D (5 bases). Trimming removed 1 base from V and 3 bases from J, with 12 bases in between. Germline lookup yields CDR1 GTSNPN and CDR2 SVGIG (reference sequence). The CDR3 spans 14 residues. CDR3 coding DNA: TGTGCCTGGAGTGGGGGCACACGATACACTGAAGCTTTCTTT. It specifies CAWSGGTRYTEAFF.

This clone was counted only a few times. The V gene is TRBV27, the J gene TRBJ2-3, with D tentatively TRBD1 (6 bases). V lost 3 bases to trimming and J lost 5 bases, with 9 bases between them. This CDR3 spans 13 amino acids. Germline values: CDR1 MNHEY, CDR2 SMNVEV (reference sequence). The CDR3 region has the DNA TGTGCCAGCAGTTTGATGGACAGAGATACGCAGTATTTT. It specifies CASSLMDRDTQYF.

V is TRBV5-1 and J is TRBJ2-1; 9 bases are a match to TRBD2. Per germline, CDR1 SGHRS and CDR2 YFSETQ. CDR3 length equals 15 residues. The J segment lost 2 bases and the V segment lost 7 bases, leaving 7 bases of the junction unmatched. The CDR3 spells CASSGAGGPYNEQFF. The CDR3 coding sequence is TGCGCCAGCTCGGGGGCGGGAGGGCCCTACAATGAGCAGTTCTTC.

The rearrangement joins TRBV6-1 to TRBJ2-2, with D hard to call. Germline lookup yields CDR1 MNHNS and CDR2 SASEGT. The CDR3 contains 15 residues. The V end lost 2 bases, the J end lost 5 bases, and 12 bases lay between the germline ends. CDR3: CASSESIGRTGELFF. The CDR3 DNA sequence: TGTGCCAGCAGTGAATCTATCGGGCGGACCGGGGAGCTGTTTTTT.

V usage is TRBV29-1 and J usage is TRBJ2-5, with D perhaps TRBD1 or TRBD2 (5 bases each). The germline gives CDR1 SQVTM, CDR2 ANQGSEA. Trimming left V 3 bases short and J 1 base short, with 9 bases between. The CDR3 loop spans 13 amino acids. CDR3 nucleotides: TGCAGCGTTGATCCGGGGCCCCAAGAGACCCAGTACTTC. Protein sequence: CSVDPGPQETQYF.

This chain joins TRBV5-5 and TRBJ2-5; D is undetermined. V dropped 1 base and J dropped 4 bases, with 14 bases sitting between them. The CDR3 totals 15 residues. Germline CDR1 SGHKS, CDR2 YYEKEE (reference sequence). The CDR3 reads CASSLSAIEGETQYF. CDR3 coding DNA: TGTGCCAGCAGCTTGTCCGCAATCGAAGGAGAGACCCAGTACTTC.